This T cell receptor (beta chain) was retrieved from a study of CD8+CD57+ T cells in acquired aplastic anemia. This clonotype was recorded a few times. Researchers used genomic DNA as the template to profile TCR beta VDJ and CDR3. From the reads, TCRdb called clonotypes with MiXCR, one entry per CDR3 protein. The sample shows approximately 220,000 distinct CDR3 sequences, around half of them seen only once. Sequencing was done on patients that had shown CD8+CD57+ cell expansion by flow cytometry. The V gene's germline CDR1 is GTSNPN and CDR2 SVGIG (reference sequence). The CDR3 totals 13 residues. The ends lost 0 bases at V and 7 bases at J; junction bases unmatched: 4.

This receptor was taken from a human donor with aplastic anemia. The chain couples TRBV30 to TRBJ1-1; 8 nucleotides align to TRBD1. Sequencing was done on a sample of sorted CD4+, CD8+, or CD8+CD57+ T cells (not recorded which) from PBMCs. CDR3 DNA: TGTGCCTGGAGTGTAGGACAGGGAGGTGAAGCTTTCTTT. Translated, it gives CAWSVGQGGEAFF. The full variable domain, in which reference TRBV30 and TRBJ1-1 provide the parts outside the CDR3, is SQTIHQWPATLVQPVGSPLSLECTVEGTSNPNLYWYRQAAGRGLQLLFYSVGIGQISSEVPQNLSASRPQDRQFILSSKKLLLSDSGFYLCAWSVGQGGEAFFGQGTRLTVV.